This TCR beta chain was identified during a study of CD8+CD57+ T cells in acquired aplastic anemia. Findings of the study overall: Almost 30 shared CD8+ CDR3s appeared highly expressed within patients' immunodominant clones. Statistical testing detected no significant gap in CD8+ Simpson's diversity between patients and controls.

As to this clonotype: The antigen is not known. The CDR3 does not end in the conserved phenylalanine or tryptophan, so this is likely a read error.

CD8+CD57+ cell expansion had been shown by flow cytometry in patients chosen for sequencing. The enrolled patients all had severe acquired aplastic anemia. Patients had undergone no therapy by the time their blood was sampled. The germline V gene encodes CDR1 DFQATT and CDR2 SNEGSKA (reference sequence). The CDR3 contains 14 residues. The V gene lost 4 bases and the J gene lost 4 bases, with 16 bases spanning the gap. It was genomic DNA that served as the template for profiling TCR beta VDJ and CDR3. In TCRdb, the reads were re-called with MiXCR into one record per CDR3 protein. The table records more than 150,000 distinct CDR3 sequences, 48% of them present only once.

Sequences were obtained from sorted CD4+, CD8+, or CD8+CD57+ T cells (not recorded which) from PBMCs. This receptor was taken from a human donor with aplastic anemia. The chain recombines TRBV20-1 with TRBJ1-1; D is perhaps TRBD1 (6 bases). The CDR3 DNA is TGCAGTGCTATCCTTCTGGCAGGGGCCACTGAAGCTTTCGTT. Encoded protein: CSAILLAGATEAFV.